The 32 T cell receptor beta chains presented below share a single source sample, sequenced in a study of spatial heterogeneity in lung cancer. One entry per CDR3 protein, called by TCRdb with MiXCR from the 5' RACE reads. Of 45,000 or so distinct CDR3 sequences in the sample, approximately 12% are singletons; the top ten hold approximately 42%. Time point here: sample taken at primary tumor resection. Unsorted whole RNA samples from tumor, nontumor lung or frozen PBMC were sequenced. Sequences were derived from PBMCs, sampled at surgery. The receptors were gathered from a female donor with early-stage non-small cell lung cancer.

The rearrangement joins TRBV15 to TRBJ1-6; possible D gene TRBD1, 5 bases. Germline V gene data show CDR1 as LNHNV and CDR2 as YYDKDF (reference sequence). The CDR3 has 16 amino acids. The ends were cut back, 0 bases at V and 9 bases at J, with 15 bases in the middle. CDR3 DNA: TGTGCCACCAGCAGAGATTTCCCAGGGTTTAGTTCACCCCTCCACTTT. This encodes CATSRDFPGFSSPLHF. The full variable domain, its missing parts supplied by reference TRBV15 and TRBJ1-6, is DAMVIQNPRYQVTQFGKPVTLSCSQTLNHNVMYWYQQKSSQAPKLLFHYYDKDFNNEADTPDNFQSRRPNTSFCFLDIRSPGLGDTAMYLCATSRDFPGFSSPLHFGNGTRLTVT.

This clonotype showed up many times. J is TRBJ2-7 and V is TRBV14; tentative D call: TRBD1 (5 bases). Germline V lookup: CDR1 SGHDN, CDR2 FVKESK. Trimming left V 6 bases short and J 6 bases short, with 9 bases between. The CDR3 extends over 11 amino acids. This chain's CDR3 is CASSRTSEQYF. The CDR3, as DNA: TGTGCCAGCAGTCGGACATCCGAGCAGTACTTC.

The J gene is TRBJ2-3, the V gene TRBV19; TRBD2 matches at 13 bases. The length of the CDR3 is 16 residues. From germline, CDR1 is LNHDA and CDR2 SQIVND (reference sequence). With V trimmed by 4 bases and J by 2 bases, 3 bases remained unmatched. This CDR3 is CASSKGLAGPTDTQYF. Here the CDR3 DNA reads TGTGCCAGTAGTAAGGGACTAGCGGGGCCCACAGATACGCAGTATTTT.

This clonotype was recorded at least ten times. This chain links TRBV28 with TRBJ1-6; no reliable D call. V lost 3 bases and J lost 10, with 7 bases in between. The CDR3 loop spans 12 amino acids. Germline V gene sequence: CDR1 MDHEN, CDR2 SYDVKM. The chain's CDR3 is CASSFSASPLHF. CDR3 nucleotides: TGTGCCAGCAGTTTTTCTGCATCACCCCTCCACTTT.

The genes are TRBV7-9 and TRBJ2-7; perhaps TRBD1 as D (6 bases). The CDR3 length is 13 residues. Looked up from germline, CDR1 is SEHNR and CDR2 is FQNEAQ (reference sequence). V gave up 3 bases and J gave up 3 bases, with 9 bases separating them. CDR3 residues: CASSFGTIYEQYF. In nucleotides, the CDR3 is TGTGCCAGCAGCTTCGGGACAATCTACGAGCAGTACTTC.

This clonotype has at least ten counts. The V and J genes are TRBV11-3 and TRBJ2-1, with a weak D call TRBD2 (5 bases). Germline V gene data show CDR1 as SGHNT and CDR2 as YENEEA. The CDR3 spans 13 residues. Trimming took 5 bases from V and 4 from J, leaving 9 bases between them. CDR3 nucleotide sequence: TGTGCCAGCAGCGCCCGGGGATACAATGAGCAGTTCTTC. Translating it yields CASSARGYNEQFF. The variable domain in full, with the rest retrieved from reference TRBV11-3 and TRBJ2-1, is EAGVVQSPRYKIIEKKQPVAFWCNPISGHNTLYWYLQNLGQGPELLIRYENEEAVDDSQLPKDRFSAERLKGVDSTLKIQPAELGDSAVYLCASSARGYNEQFFGPGTRLTVL.

This clonotype occurred a few times. The chain couples TRBV28 to TRBJ2-2, with D possibly TRBD1 on 6 matching bases. In germline, CDR1 is MDHEN, CDR2 SYDVKM. V gave up 5 bases and J gave up 4 bases, with 14 bases separating them. The CDR3 length is 15 residues. This CDR3 is CASSGGLLGTGELFF. In DNA form, the CDR3 reads TGTGCCAGCAGTGGGGGCCTTCTTGGCACCGGGGAGCTGTTTTTT.

This clonotype occurred a few times. This sequence joins TRBV29-1 and TRBJ1-1; D is unresolved. Trimming cost V 3 bases and J 4 bases, with 6 bases left between them. Per germline, CDR1 SQVTM and CDR2 ANQGSEA. The CDR3 sequence is 11 residues long. The CDR3, as DNA: TGCAGCGTTGATCCGGGCACTGAAGCTTTCTTT. It encodes CSVDPGTEAFF.

The genes are TRBV7-2 and TRBJ1-1, with a tentative D call TRBD1 (6 bases). Germline CDR1 SGHTA, CDR2 FQGNSA. The V end lost 0 bases, the J end lost 1 base, and 15 bases lay between the germline ends. The CDR3 has 17 residues. CDR3 nucleotide sequence: TGTGCCAGCAGCTTAGCGGATCGGGGGCGGGAGAACACTGAAGCTTTCTTT. This translates into CASSLADRGRENTEAFF.

This clonotype was seen a handful of times. The rearrangement joins TRBV7-2 to TRBJ1-2, with D perhaps matching TRBD1 (5 bases). This CDR3 is built from 13 residues. In germline, CDR1 is SGHTA, CDR2 FQGNSA. The V end was cut by 6 bases, the J end by 5 bases, with 13 bases between. The CDR3 spells CASRQGMGYGYTF. As DNA, the CDR3 is TGTGCCAGCAGGCAGGGCATGGGGTATGGCTACACCTTC.

This chain links TRBV6-5 with TRBJ2-7; maybe TRBD1 (5 bases). The length of the CDR3 is 13 residues. The V gene's germline CDR1 is MNHEY and CDR2 SVGAGI. Trimming took off 4 bases at V and 7 bases at J, with 14 bases between the two ends. CDR3: CASSSPPGSEQYF. In nucleotides, the CDR3 is TGTGCCAGCAGTTCGCCTCCAGGGTCTGAGCAGTACTTC.

In its sample, this clonotype was seen many times. The gene calls are TRBV7-8 and TRBJ2-5; TRBD2 agrees at 7 bases. The CDR3 length is 13 residues. Germline V gene sequence: CDR1 SGHVS, CDR2 FQNEAQ. With V trimmed by 11 bases and J by 0 bases, 6 bases remained unmatched. CDR3 protein: CAGKLADQETQYF. CDR3 in DNA: TGTGCCGGAAAGCTAGCGGACCAAGAGACCCAGTACTTC. Filled out from reference TRBV7-8 and TRBJ2-5, the complete variable domain reads GAGVSQSPRYKVAKRGQDVALRCDPISGHVSLFWYQQALGQGPEFLTYFQNEAQLDKSGLPSDRFFAERPEGSVSTLKIQRTQQEDSAVYLCAGKLADQETQYFGPGTRLLVL.

This clonotype was picked up a small number of times. V gene TRBV7-2 combines with J gene TRBJ2-7, with a possible D match to TRBD1 (5 bases). The CDR3 extends over 14 amino acids. Per germline, CDR1 SGHTA and CDR2 FQGNSA. V lost 0 bases and J 5 bases, leaving 11 bases between the germline ends. Here the CDR3 reads CASSLAIPGNEQYF. In DNA form, the CDR3 reads TGTGCCAGCAGCTTAGCAATCCCAGGGAACGAGCAGTACTTC.

The chain combines TRBV7-3 with TRBJ2-1; D not resolved. V was trimmed by 5 bases and J by 9 bases, leaving 14 bases between them. CDR3 size: 13 residues. The germline V gene encodes CDR1 SGHTA and CDR2 FQGTGA. In DNA form, the CDR3 reads TGTGCCAGCAGCCCTGGGCGCCATGGTGAGCAGTTCTTC. Translating it yields CASSPGRHGEQFF.

The rearrangement links TRBV20-1 to TRBJ1-5, with D possibly being TRBD1 (5 bases). The ends were cut back, 5 bases at V and 7 bases at J, with 18 bases in the middle. Germline CDR1 reads DFQATT; CDR2 reads SNEGSKA (reference sequence). This CDR3 contains 14 residues. The CDR3 sequence: CSAARLRVRQPQHF. The DNA for the CDR3 is TGCAGTGCTGCCCGACTCAGGGTCCGGCAGCCCCAGCATTTT.

This clonotype was detected only a few times. The chain uses TRBV6-5 and TRBJ1-2, with 7 bases lining up with TRBD1. Germline V gene lookup returns CDR1 MNHEY and CDR2 SVGAGI. This CDR3 spans 13 amino acids. V shed 10 bases and J 3 bases; nucleotides not matched to a gene: 8. This CDR3 is CATTGGQDYGYTF. DNA of the CDR3: TGTGCCACCACTGGAGGACAGGACTATGGCTACACCTTC.

CDR3 DNA sequence: TGCGCCAGCAGCACCGGGACTAGGTCCTACGAGCAGTACTTC. The encoded protein is CASSTGTRSYEQYF. J is TRBJ2-7 and V is TRBV5-1, with 8 nucleotides matching TRBD2. Germline V gene data show CDR1 as SGHRS and CDR2 as YFSETQ. The CDR3 consists of 14 residues. Unmatched junction bases numbered 4, after V lost 4 bases and J lost 1 base.

For this clonotype: Just one base apart from a much larger clone, this may be a read error. J is TRBJ1-6 and V is TRBV7-3; TRBD1 matches at 7 bases. Germline V gene sequence: CDR1 SGHTA, CDR2 FQGTGA. CDR3 size: 17 residues. CDR3 DNA sequence: TGTGCCAGCAGCTTAAGGGGCCGAGACAGGGCTAATTCACCCCTCAACTTT. Translated: CASSLRGRDRANSPLNF.

The chain is built from TRBV2 and TRBJ2-2; TRBD1 agrees at 8 bases. This CDR3 contains 16 residues. Trimming took 7 bases from V and 7 from J; bases not matched to a gene: 14. CDR1 is SNHLY and CDR2 is FYNNEI in the germline V gene. CDR3 DNA sequence: TGTGCCAGCACCGACCCGACAGGGGTTGGGGACGGGGAGCTGTTTTTT. This gives the protein CASTDPTGVGDGELFF.

This clonotype was detected ten times or more. The chain uses TRBV5-1 and TRBJ2-1, with TRBD2 matching over 11 bases. Losses at the gene ends were 4 bases for V and 6 bases for J; bases not matched to a gene: 9. This CDR3 has 16 amino acids. Germline V gene data show CDR1 as SGHRS and CDR2 as YFSETQ. Written as DNA, the CDR3 is TGCGCCAGCAGCCCTCCCTTAGCGGGGGGGCTCAATGAGCAGTTCTTC. It codes for CASSPPLAGGLNEQFF.

The chain joins TRBV19 to TRBJ2-3; 9 bases are a match to TRBD1. V shed 5 bases and J 4 bases; nucleotides not matched to a gene: 13. CDR1 LNHDA and CDR2 SQIVND come from the germline V gene (reference sequence). The CDR3 is 17 residues long. The CDR3 region is CASSPTFFRQGADTQYF. The CDR3 bases are TGTGCCAGTAGTCCCACCTTCTTCCGACAGGGGGCAGATACGCAGTATTTT.

This clonotype has a count of ten or more. The rearrangement joins TRBV7-2 to TRBJ2-1; 12 bases match TRBD2. Germline-derived CDR1 and CDR2 are SGHTA and FQGNSA. V gave up 6 bases and J gave up 5 bases; unmatched junction bases: 5. This CDR3 region has 15 residues. CDR3: CASRPSGGAHNEQFF. The CDR3 DNA follows: TGTGCCAGCAGGCCTAGCGGGGGGGCCCACAATGAGCAGTTCTTC.

There are a few counts of this clonotype. The CDR3 protein is CASSLKGGGSDTEAFF. The DNA of the CDR3 is TGTGCCAGCAGTTTAAAGGGAGGGGGGAGCGACACTGAAGCTTTCTTT. The chain uses TRBV12-3 or TRBV12-4 and TRBJ1-1, with a weak D call TRBD1 (6 bases). Trimming shortened V by 2 bases and J by 3 bases, and 16 bases separated the two germline ends. The CDR3 extends over 16 amino acids.

This clonotype was counted ten times or more. The CDR3 coding sequence is TGTGCCAGCGGGAGGGACGCAGGGCGTGAAAAACTGTTTTTT. Translating gives CASGRDAGREKLFF. The J gene is TRBJ1-4, the V gene TRBV6-6, with a possible D match to TRBD1 (5 bases). V lost 8 bases and J lost 7, with 17 bases in between. There are 14 residues in the CDR3. CDR1 and CDR2 from the germline V gene are MNHNY and SVGAGI (reference sequence).

This clonotype was detected only a few times. The chain uses TRBV6-6 and TRBJ1-6; 8 bases align to TRBD1. The CDR3 spans 14 residues. Germline values: CDR1 MNHNY, CDR2 SVGAGI (reference sequence). V lost 6 bases, J lost 14 bases, and 12 bases stayed unmatched. CDR3 residues: CASSQYGQGQALHF. For the CDR3, the DNA is TGTGCCAGCAGCCAATACGGACAGGGTCAGGCCCTCCACTTT.

This clonotype has at least ten counts. The chain is built from TRBV27 and TRBJ1-1; D remains unclear. Germline V lookup: CDR1 MNHEY, CDR2 SMNVEV (reference sequence). The CDR3 consists of 13 residues. Trimming removed 5 bases at V and 1 base at J, with 8 bases between. In DNA, the CDR3 is TGTGCCAGCAGTCCATCGGGGAACACTGAAGCTTTCTTT. As protein: CASSPSGNTEAFF.

The chain has TRBV6-2 or TRBV6-3 and TRBJ2-3; TRBD2 agrees at 9 bases. V dropped 4 bases and J dropped 9; count of bases not matched to a gene: 20. Germline lookup yields CDR1 MNHEY and CDR2 SVGEGT. CDR3 size: 18 residues. CDR3 sequence (DNA): TGTGCCAGCAGTTCCCCATCCGGCGGGGGGGGTGCCCGGGGGACGCAGTATTTT. It is translated as CASSSPSGGGGARGTQYF.

This clonotype appeared once. The chain uses TRBV12-3 or TRBV12-4 and TRBJ1-3, with D uncertain. Trimming removed 3 bases from V and 9 bases from J, with 15 bases in between. This CDR3 comprises 14 residues. The CDR3: CASSFSTAPRTIYF. The CDR3 DNA is TGTGCCAGCAGTTTTTCCACAGCCCCACGCACCATATATTTT.

This chain links TRBV7-2 with TRBJ2-7; D tentatively reads TRBD1 or TRBD2 (5 bases each). With 2 bases removed from V and 7 bases from J, the gap between germline ends came to 21 bases. Per germline, CDR1 SGHTA and CDR2 FQGNSA. This CDR3 contains 16 residues. The CDR3 DNA is TGTGCCAGCAGCTTATATGGGAACCGGGACGGAAGGGAGCAGTACTTC. Translated: CASSLYGNRDGREQYF.

This clonotype was observed many times. The J gene is TRBJ2-3, the V gene TRBV28; TRBD1 or TRBD2 may be the D gene (5 bases each). This CDR3 comprises 15 residues. The germline V and J ends were trimmed by 3 bases and 1 base, with 11 bases remaining between them. Germline-derived CDR1 and CDR2 are MDHEN and SYDVKM. DNA for the CDR3: TGTGCCAGCAGTTTCACCGGGACGGGCACAGATACGCAGTATTTT. As protein: CASSFTGTGTDTQYF. Full variable domain (missing parts from reference TRBV28 and TRBJ2-3): DVKVTQSSRYLVKRTGEKVFLECVQDMDHENMFWYRQDPGLGLRLIYFSYDVKMKEKGDIPEGYSVSREKKERFSLILESASTNQTSMYLCASSFTGTGTDTQYFGPGTRLTVL.

Many counts were recorded for this clonotype. J is TRBJ1-2 and V is TRBV12-3 or TRBV12-4; D gene uncertain. The CDR3 is 14 residues long. V was clipped by 6 bases and J by 5 bases, with 16 bases between them. In nucleotides, the CDR3 is TGTGCCAGCAGCACCCTCGACCTACCTTATGGCTACACCTTC. This translates into CASSTLDLPYGYTF.

This clonotype was observed a few times. V usage is TRBV7-6 and J usage is TRBJ2-1; no reliable D call. The CDR3 is 13 amino acids. V was clipped by 5 bases and J by 7 bases, with 12 bases between them. From germline, CDR1 is SGHVS and CDR2 FNYEAQ. CDR3 loop: CASSPPPHNEQFF. CDR3 nucleotides: TGTGCCAGCAGCCCCCCTCCCCATAATGAGCAGTTCTTC.